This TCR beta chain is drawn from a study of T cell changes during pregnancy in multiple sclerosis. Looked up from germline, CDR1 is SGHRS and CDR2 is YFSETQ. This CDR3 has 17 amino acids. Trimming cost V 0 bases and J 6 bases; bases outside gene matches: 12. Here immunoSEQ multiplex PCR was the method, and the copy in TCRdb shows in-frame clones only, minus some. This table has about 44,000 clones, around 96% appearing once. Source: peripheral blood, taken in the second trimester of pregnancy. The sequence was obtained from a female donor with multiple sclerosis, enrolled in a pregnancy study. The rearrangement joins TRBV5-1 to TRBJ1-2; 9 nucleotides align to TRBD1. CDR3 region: CASSLDPGTGSKDGYTF. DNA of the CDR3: TGCGCCAGCAGCTTGGACCCCGGGACAGGGTCTAAAGATGGCTACACCTTC.